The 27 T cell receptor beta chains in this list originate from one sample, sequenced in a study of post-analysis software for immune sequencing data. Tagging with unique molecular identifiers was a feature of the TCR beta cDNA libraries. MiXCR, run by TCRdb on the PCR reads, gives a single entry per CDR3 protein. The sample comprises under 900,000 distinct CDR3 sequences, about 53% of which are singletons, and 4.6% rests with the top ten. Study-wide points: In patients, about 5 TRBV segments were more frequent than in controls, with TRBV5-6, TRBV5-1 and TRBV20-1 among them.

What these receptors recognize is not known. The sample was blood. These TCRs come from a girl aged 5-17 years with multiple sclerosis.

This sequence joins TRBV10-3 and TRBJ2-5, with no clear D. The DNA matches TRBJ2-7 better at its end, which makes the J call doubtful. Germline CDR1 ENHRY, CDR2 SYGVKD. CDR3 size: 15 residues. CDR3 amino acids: CAISEVGASTYEQYF. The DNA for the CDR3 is TGTGCCATCAGTGAAGTAGGAGCGTCGACCTACGAGCAGTACTTC.

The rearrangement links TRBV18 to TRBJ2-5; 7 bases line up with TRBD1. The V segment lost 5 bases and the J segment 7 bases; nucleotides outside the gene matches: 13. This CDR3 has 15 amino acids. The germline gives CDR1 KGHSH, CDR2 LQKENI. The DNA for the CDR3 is TGTGCCAGCTCAAGCGCCGGGACACCAGGGGGGACCCAGTACTTC. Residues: CASSSAGTPGGTQYF.

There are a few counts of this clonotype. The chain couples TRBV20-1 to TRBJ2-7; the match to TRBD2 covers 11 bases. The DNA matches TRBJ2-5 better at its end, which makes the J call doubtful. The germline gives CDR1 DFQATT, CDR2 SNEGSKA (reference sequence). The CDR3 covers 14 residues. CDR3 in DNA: TGCAGTGCTAGTAGCGGACTAGCGGGAGAGACCCAGTACTTC. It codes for CSASSGLAGETQYF.

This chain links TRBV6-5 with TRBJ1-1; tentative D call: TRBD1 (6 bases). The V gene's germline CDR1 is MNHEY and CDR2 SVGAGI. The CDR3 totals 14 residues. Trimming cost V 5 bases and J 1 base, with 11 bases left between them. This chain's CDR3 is CASSEGTPNTEAFF. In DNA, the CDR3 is TGTGCCAGCAGTGAGGGGACACCGAACACTGAAGCTTTCTTT.

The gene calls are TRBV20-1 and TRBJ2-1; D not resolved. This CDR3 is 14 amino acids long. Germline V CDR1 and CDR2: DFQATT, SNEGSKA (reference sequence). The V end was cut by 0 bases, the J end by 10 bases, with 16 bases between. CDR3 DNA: TGCAGTGCTAGAGATCGGAACCTTCTCGGGGAGCAGTTCTTC. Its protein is CSARDRNLLGEQFF.

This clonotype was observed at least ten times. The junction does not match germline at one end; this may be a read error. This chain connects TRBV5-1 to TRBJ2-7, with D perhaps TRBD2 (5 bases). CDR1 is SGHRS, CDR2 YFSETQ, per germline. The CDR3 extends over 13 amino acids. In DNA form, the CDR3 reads TGTGCCAGCAGCCTACCTGGACTCTACGAGCAGTACTTC. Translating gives CASSLPGLYEQYF.

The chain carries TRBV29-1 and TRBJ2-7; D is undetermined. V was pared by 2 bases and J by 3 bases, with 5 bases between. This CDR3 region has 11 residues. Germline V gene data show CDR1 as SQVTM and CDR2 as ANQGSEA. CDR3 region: CSVELNYEQYF. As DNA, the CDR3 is TGCAGCGTTGAACTTAACTACGAGCAGTACTTC.

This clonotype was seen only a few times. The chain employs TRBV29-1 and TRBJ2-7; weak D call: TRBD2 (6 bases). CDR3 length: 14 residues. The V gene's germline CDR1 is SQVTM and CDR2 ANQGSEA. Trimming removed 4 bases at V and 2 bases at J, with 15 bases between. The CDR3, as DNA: TGCAGCGTTGGATCGGAGGGTGCTCCCTACGAGCAGTACTTC. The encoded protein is CSVGSEGAPYEQYF.

CDR3 in DNA: TGCAGCGCCGTAGGGCGTACCCAGTACTTC. This translates into CSAVGRTQYF. V gene TRBV29-1 combines with J gene TRBJ2-5, with D unresolved. This CDR3 comprises 10 residues. The V end lost 7 bases, the J end lost 8 bases, and 11 bases lay between the germline ends. Germline lookup yields CDR1 SQVTM and CDR2 ANQGSEA.

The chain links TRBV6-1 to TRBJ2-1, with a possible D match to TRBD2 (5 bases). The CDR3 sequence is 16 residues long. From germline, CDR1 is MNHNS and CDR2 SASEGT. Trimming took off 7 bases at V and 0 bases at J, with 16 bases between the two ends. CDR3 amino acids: CASKRERRSSYNEQFF. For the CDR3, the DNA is TGTGCCAGCAAAAGGGAGAGAAGGAGCTCCTACAATGAGCAGTTCTTC.

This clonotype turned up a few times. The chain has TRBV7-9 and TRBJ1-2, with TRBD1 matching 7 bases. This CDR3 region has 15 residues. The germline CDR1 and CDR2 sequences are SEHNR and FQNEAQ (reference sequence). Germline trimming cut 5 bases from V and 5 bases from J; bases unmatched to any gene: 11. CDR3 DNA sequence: TGTGCCAGCAGCCCAGGGACAGCCCGTCAATATGGCTACACCTTC. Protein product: CASSPGTARQYGYTF.

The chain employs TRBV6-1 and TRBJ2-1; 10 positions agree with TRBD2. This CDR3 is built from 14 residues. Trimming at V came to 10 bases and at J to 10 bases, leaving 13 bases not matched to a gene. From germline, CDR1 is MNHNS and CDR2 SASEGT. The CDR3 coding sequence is TGTGCCAACGGGGAGAGCGGGAGGGCGCAAGAGCAGTTCTTC. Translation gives CANGESGRAQEQFF.

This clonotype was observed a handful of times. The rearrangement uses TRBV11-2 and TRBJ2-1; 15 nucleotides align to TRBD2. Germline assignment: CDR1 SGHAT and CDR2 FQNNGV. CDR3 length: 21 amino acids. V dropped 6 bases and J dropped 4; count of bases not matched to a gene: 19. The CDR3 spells CASRTGGVGTSGGKVYNEQFF. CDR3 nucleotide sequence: TGTGCCAGCAGGACAGGGGGCGTCGGGACTAGCGGGGGGAAGGTTTACAATGAGCAGTTCTTC.

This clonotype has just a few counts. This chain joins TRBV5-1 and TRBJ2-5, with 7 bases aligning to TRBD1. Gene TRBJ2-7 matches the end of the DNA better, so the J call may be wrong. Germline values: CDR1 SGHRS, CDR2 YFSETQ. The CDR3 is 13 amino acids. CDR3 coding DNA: TGCGCCAGCAGCTTGTTAGGGGGCGACGAGCAGTACTTC. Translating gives CASSLLGGDEQYF.

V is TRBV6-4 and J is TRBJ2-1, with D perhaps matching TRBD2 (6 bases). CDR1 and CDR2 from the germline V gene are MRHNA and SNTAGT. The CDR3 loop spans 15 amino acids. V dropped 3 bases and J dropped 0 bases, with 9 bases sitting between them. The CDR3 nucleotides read TGTGCCAGCAGTGAGGAGGGTTTCTCCTACAATGAGCAGTTCTTC. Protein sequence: CASSEEGFSYNEQFF.

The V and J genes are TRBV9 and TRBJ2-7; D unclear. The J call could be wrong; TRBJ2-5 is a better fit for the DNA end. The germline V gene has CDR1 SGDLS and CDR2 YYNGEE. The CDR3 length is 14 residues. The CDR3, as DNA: TGTGCCAGCACTTATTCTGCCCAGAAAGAGACCCAGTACTTC. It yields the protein CASTYSAQKETQYF.

CDR3 residues: CASSQDEGLTDTQYF. CDR3 sequence (DNA): TGTGCCAGCAGCCAAGACGAGGGACTCACAGATACGCAGTATTTT. The V call is TRBV14, the J call TRBJ2-3, with D possibly TRBD2 on 6 matching bases. CDR3 length equals 15 residues. CDR1 is SGHDN and CDR2 is FVKESK in the germline V gene. The V end was cut by 0 bases, the J end by 2 bases, with 9 bases between.

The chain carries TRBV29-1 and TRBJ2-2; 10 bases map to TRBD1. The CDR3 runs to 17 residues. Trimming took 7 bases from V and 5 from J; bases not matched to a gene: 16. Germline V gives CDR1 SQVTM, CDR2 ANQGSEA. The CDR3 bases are TGCAGCGCCCTTACGAGAGCCGGGACAGGGGCAACCGGGGAGCTGTTTTTT. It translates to CSALTRAGTGATGELFF.

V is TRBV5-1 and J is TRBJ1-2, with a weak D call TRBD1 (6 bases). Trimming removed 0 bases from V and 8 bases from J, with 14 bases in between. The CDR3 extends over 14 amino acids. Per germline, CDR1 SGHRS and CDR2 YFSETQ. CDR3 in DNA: TGCGCCAGCAGCTTGGAGGGGGGCGCATACGGCTACACCTTC. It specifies CASSLEGGAYGYTF.

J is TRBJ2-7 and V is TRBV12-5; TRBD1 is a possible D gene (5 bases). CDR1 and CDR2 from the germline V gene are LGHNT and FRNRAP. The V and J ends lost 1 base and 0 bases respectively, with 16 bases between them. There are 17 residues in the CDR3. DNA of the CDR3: TGTGCTAGTGGTTTGGGTCCAACAGGTCCTAGCTCCTACGAGCAGTACTTC. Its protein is CASGLGPTGPSSYEQYF.

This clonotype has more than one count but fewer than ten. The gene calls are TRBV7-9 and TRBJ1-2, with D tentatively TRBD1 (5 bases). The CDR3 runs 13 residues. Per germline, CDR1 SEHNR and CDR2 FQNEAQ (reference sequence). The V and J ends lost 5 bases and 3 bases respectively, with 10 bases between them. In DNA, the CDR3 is TGTGCCAGCAGCAAAGGGGAGTACTATGGCTACACCTTC. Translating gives CASSKGEYYGYTF.

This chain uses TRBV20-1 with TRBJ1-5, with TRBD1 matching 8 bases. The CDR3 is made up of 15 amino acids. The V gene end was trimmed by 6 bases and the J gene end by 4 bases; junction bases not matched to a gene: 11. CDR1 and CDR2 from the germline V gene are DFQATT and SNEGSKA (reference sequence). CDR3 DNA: TGCAGTGCAACCCCCGGGCGGACAGGGAATCAGCCCCAGCATTTT. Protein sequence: CSATPGRTGNQPQHF.

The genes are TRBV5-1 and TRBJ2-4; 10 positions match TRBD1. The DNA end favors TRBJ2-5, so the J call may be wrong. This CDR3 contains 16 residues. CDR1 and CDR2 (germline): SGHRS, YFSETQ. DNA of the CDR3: TGCGCCAGCAGCTTGGACCCGGGACAGGGGCAAGAGACCCAGTACTTC. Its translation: CASSLDPGQGQETQYF.

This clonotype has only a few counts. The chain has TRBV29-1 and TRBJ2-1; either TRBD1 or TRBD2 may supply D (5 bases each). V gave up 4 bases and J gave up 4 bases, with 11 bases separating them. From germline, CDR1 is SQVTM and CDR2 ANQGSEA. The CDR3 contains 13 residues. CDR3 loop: CSVAGSGYNEQFF. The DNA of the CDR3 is TGCAGCGTTGCAGGGTCGGGGTACAATGAGCAGTTCTTC.

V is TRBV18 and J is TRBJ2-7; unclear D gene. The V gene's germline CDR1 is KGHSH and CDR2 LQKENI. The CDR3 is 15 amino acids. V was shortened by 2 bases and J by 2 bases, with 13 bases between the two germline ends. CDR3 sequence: CASSPFGELAYEQYF. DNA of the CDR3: TGTGCCAGCTCACCATTTGGCGAGTTAGCCTACGAGCAGTACTTC.

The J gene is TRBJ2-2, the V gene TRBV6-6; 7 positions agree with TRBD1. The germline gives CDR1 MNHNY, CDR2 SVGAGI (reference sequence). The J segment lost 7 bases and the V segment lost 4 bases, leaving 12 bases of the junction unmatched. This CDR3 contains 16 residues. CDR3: CASSSIRGGGLGELFF. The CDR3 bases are TGTGCCAGCAGTTCGATACGAGGGGGCGGGCTCGGGGAGCTGTTTTTT.

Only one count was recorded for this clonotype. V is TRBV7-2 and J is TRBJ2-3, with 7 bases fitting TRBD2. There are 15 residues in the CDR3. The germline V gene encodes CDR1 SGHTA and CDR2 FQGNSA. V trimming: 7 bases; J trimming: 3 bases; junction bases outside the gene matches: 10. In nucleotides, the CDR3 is TGTGCCAGCACTGGAAAGCGGGGTCGGACAGATACGCAGTATTTT. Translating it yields CASTGKRGRTDTQYF.